This T cell receptor (beta chain) was obtained from a study of blood T cell repertoires in COVID-19. Trimming at V came to 6 bases and at J to 5 bases, leaving 10 bases not matched to a gene. Germline V gives CDR1 MDHEN, CDR2 SYDVKM. CDR3 length: 15 amino acids. Sequencing was performed with immunoSEQ multiplex PCR; in TCRdb, only in-frame clones are kept and a portion is missing. The profile shows 70,000 to 75,000 clones, roughly four fifths of them singletons. The chain recombines TRBV28 with TRBJ2-5; TRBD1 matches 9 bases. The specimen was peripheral blood. This clonotype was obtained from a woman in her seventies with acute or convalescent COVID-19. The CDR3 DNA sequence: TGTGCCAGCAGGCGATCGACAGGGGGTCTGGAGACCCAGTACTTC. Its protein product is CASRRSTGGLETQYF.